This TCR beta chain was identified during a study of CD8+ T cells in alopecia areata. Study findings and constraints: Just one nonresponder means the tie between baseline CD8+ expansion and response stays uncertain.

Germline CDR1 is MNHNS and CDR2 is SASEGT. The CDR3 spans 11 residues. The ends were cut back, 7 bases at V and 6 bases at J, with 6 bases in the middle. The authors extracted RNA and reverse transcribed it into cDNA as the sequencing template. The method was immunoSEQ multiplex PCR; TCRdb's version includes in-frame clones alone and lacks a portion of them. Of around 270,000 clones listed, 58% were seen once; the top ten hold approximately 2%. This clone was counted many times. Its antigen is not identified. Regarding treatment: oral pan-JAK inhibitor, 5-10 mg twice daily. V is TRBV6-1 and J is TRBJ2-2; tentatively, D is TRBD1 (5 bases). Sequenced material: CD4+ T cells sorted from blood, taken at week 24, from a patient treated with tofacitinib. The receptor was isolated from a human donor with alopecia areata. CDR3 protein: CASIGAGELFF. For the CDR3, the DNA is TGTGCCAGCATAGGGGCCGGGGAGCTGTTTTTT.